One T cell receptor (beta chain) is described in this entry. Data came from immunoSEQ multiplex PCR; TCRdb stores just in-frame clones and leaves some out. The sample has 95,000 to 130,000 clones, 80% to 90% seen once. Germline V gives CDR1 KGHSH, CDR2 LQKENI. The V end was cut by 4 bases, the J end by 0 bases, with 14 bases between. The CDR3 is made up of 16 amino acids. The data are from a study of control samples from healthy donors and cancer patients. This receptor was taken from a woman between 50 and 59 years old with colorectal cancer. The genes are TRBV18 and TRBJ2-3; tentative D call: TRBD1 (6 bases). Specimen: PBMCs. The DNA for the CDR3 is TGTGCCAGCTCACGGAGGACAGCTTCTAGCACAGATACGCAGTATTTT. Translation: CASSRRTASSTDTQYF.